This note documents a single T cell receptor (beta chain) sequence. The antigen remains undetermined. This record comes from a study of lymphopenia after photon versus proton radiotherapy. Study results and limitations: Authors raise, but do not show, better survival with proton therapy. Oligoclonal CD8+ Temra expansion after nadir drove photon patients' diversity drop.

The table came from immunoSEQ multiplex PCR; TCRdb's copy has only in-frame clones and leaves some out. The repertoire holds tens of thousands of clones, more than 85% seen once, with about 20% in the top ten. The TCR was taken from a woman aged 35 to 49 with cholangiocarcinoma. The source material was peripheral blood, sampled from a patient treated with photon-based radiotherapy.

CDR3 coding DNA: TGTGCCAGCAGCCCGCCCCCGGGGACTAGCGGGACGGGGCAGTACTTC. This codes for CASSPPPGTSGTGQYF. The rearrangement joins TRBV28 to TRBJ2-7; TRBD2 agrees at 13 bases. The CDR3 sequence is 16 residues long. V was pared by 6 bases and J by 9 bases, with 14 bases of the junction left unmatched. Germline V gives CDR1 MDHEN, CDR2 SYDVKM. The full variable domain, completed using reference TRBV28 and TRBJ2-7, is DVKVTQSSRYLVKRTGEKVFLECVQDMDHENMFWYRQDPGLGLRLIYFSYDVKMKEKGDIPEGYSVSREKKERFSLILESASTNQTSMYLCASSPPPGTSGTGQYFGPGTRLTVT.